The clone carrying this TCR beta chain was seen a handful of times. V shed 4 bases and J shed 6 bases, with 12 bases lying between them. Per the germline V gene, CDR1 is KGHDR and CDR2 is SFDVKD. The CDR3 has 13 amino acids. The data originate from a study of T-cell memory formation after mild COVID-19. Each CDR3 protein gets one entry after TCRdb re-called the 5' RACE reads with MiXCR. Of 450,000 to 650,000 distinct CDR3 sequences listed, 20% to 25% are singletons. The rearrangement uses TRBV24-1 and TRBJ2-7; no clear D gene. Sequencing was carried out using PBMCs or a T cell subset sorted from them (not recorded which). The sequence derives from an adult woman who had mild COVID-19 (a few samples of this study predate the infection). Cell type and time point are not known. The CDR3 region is CATSDSLHREQYF. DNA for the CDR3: TGTGCCACCAGTGACTCCCTCCATCGCGAGCAGTACTTC.